This is a list of T cell receptor beta chains from one sample in a study of naive and memory T cell subsets. TCRdb reprocessed the UMI-ligation and nested PCR reads with MiXCR, giving one entry per CDR3 protein. The sample contains approximately 100,000 distinct CDR3 sequences, roughly 15% of which appear only once. Material for sequencing was naive CD8+ T cells from blood. The receptors shown here come from a human donor in good health. Each CDR3 is given with its conserved first and last residue. D genes are given only for firm matches. Expanded clones get a size class; other rows say once, few or many, or leave the size out.

V	J	D	size	CDR3	DNA
TRBV29-1	TRBJ2-7	TRBD1	-	CSVMTGGDYEQYF	TGCAGCGTTATGACAGGGGGTGACTACGAGCAGTACTTC
TRBV28	TRBJ2-7	-	medium-sized	CATSRRGYYEQYF	TGTGCCACAAGTAGGAGGGGTTACTACGAGCAGTACTTC
TRBV6-5	TRBJ2-7	-	-	CASSPAPSYEQYF	TGTGCCAGCAGCCCTGCGCCCTCCTACGAGCAGTACTTC
TRBV12-3/TRBV12-4	TRBJ1-4	TRBD1	-	CASRGTGPNEKLFF	TGTGCCAGCAGAGGGACAGGGCCTAATGAAAAACTGTTTTTT
TRBV11-2	TRBJ2-1	-	-	CASSLWGVNEQFF	TGTGCCAGCAGCTTATGGGGGGTCAATGAGCAGTTCTTC
TRBV19	TRBJ2-2	-	once	CASTYTRHGELFF	TGTGCCAGTACATACACTAGGCACGGGGAGCTGTTTTTT
TRBV4-2	TRBJ2-1	-	-	CASSQTDYEQFF	TGTGCCAGCAGCCAGACGGATTATGAGCAGTTCTTC
TRBV27	TRBJ2-1	-	-	CASWNPGNEQFF	TGTGCCAGCTGGAACCCGGGCAATGAGCAGTTCTTC
TRBV12-3/TRBV12-4	TRBJ1-2	-	few	CASSPPGGPHGYTF	TGTGCCAGCAGTCCGCCGGGGGGACCCCACGGCTACACCTTC
TRBV20-1	TRBJ1-2	TRBD1	-	CSAAQETGGNYGYTF	TGCAGTGCTGCACAGGAGACAGGGGGCAACTATGGCTACACCTTC
TRBV5-6	TRBJ2-1	-	-	CASSPLTGGPYNEQFF	TGTGCCAGCAGCCCACTAACGGGGGGCCCCTACAATGAGCAGTTCTTC
TRBV5-6	TRBJ2-7	-	-	CASSWGLNEQYF	TGTGCCAGCAGCTGGGGCCTGAACGAGCAGTACTTC
TRBV27	TRBJ1-1	-	-	CASSFAGRVPEAFF	TGTGCCAGCAGCTTCGCAGGGAGGGTTCCTGAAGCTTTCTTT
TRBV4-3	TRBJ1-1	-	-	CASSQDMGAEAFF	TGCGCCAGCAGCCAAGATATGGGCGCTGAAGCTTTCTTT
TRBV3-1	TRBJ2-7	TRBD2	-	CASSQAGGYNSYEQYF	TGTGCCAGCAGCCAAGCGGGAGGATACAACTCCTACGAGCAGTACTTC
TRBV6-2/TRBV6-3	TRBJ1-2	-	-	CASNHPVGINYGYTF	TGTGCCAGCAACCACCCTGTGGGGATCAACTATGGCTACACCTTC
TRBV12-3/TRBV12-4	TRBJ2-7	TRBD2	few	CASSPLAGAYEQYF	TGTGCCAGCAGCCCTCTAGCGGGGGCCTACGAGCAGTACTTC
TRBV9	TRBJ1-1	-	-	CASSPSDSTNTEAFF	TGTGCCAGCAGCCCGTCGGACAGTACGAACACTGAAGCTTTCTTT
TRBV7-6	TRBJ2-1	-	many	CASSLDVGAAYNEQFF	TGTGCCAGCAGCTTAGACGTGGGAGCGGCCTACAATGAGCAGTTCTTC
TRBV25-1	TRBJ2-3	TRBD2	-	CASSDLSSSGVTDTQYF	TGTGCCAGCAGTGACCTCTCTTCGAGCGGGGTCACAGATACGCAGTATTTT
TRBV28	TRBJ2-2	-	-	CASSFFMAGELFF	TGTGCCAGCAGTTTCTTTATGGCCGGGGAGCTGTTTTTT
TRBV6-2/TRBV6-3	TRBJ2-2	-	-	CASSSEEGDTGELFF	TGTGCCAGCAGTTCTGAGGAGGGGGACACCGGGGAGCTGTTTTTT
TRBV5-5	TRBJ2-5	-	many	CASSLGEETQYF	TGTGCCAGCAGCTTGGGCGAGGAGACCCAGTACTTC
TRBV5-1	TRBJ1-1	-	many	CASSYLDENTEAFF	TGCGCCAGCAGCTACCTTGATGAGAACACTGAAGCTTTCTTT
TRBV12-3/TRBV12-4	TRBJ2-3	-	few	CASTYGGGTDTQYF	TGTGCCAGCACATATGGAGGGGGCACAGATACGCAGTATTTT
TRBV7-2	TRBJ2-3	-	-	CASSLMAGQGTDTQYF	TGTGCCAGCAGCTTAATGGCGGGCCAAGGCACAGATACGCAGTATTTT
TRBV3-1	TRBJ2-2	-	many	CASSQYLEDLVGTGELFF	TGTGCCAGCAGCCAATATTTGGAAGATTTAGTGGGGACCGGGGAGCTGTTTTTT
TRBV28	TRBJ1-5	TRBD1	-	CASSLLGDRANQPQHF	TGTGCCAGCAGTTTACTAGGAGACAGGGCTAATCAGCCCCAGCATTTT